This T cell receptor (beta chain) was captured by sequencing in a study of T-cell reconstitution after alpha-beta-depleted transplantation in children. V lost 1 base, J lost 2 bases, and 8 bases lay in between. CDR3 length: 14 residues. Preparing the TCRbeta library involved the use of unique molecular identifiers. In TCRdb, the PCR reads were re-called with MiXCR into one record per CDR3 protein. The sample has about 410,000 distinct CDR3 sequences, roughly 20% seen once. The TCR was taken from a human donor who donated a stem cell graft to a child with acute myeloid leukemia. The material was PBMCs from the stem cell graft donor, obtained from the stem cell graft. The chain has TRBV12-3 or TRBV12-4 and TRBJ2-5; unclear D gene. CDR3 protein: CASSLVGTQETQYF. Written as DNA, the CDR3 is TGTGCCAGCAGTTTAGTCGGAACACAAGAGACCCAGTACTTC.